This T cell receptor (beta chain) was captured in a study of cytomegalovirus exposure and HLA in healthy donors (dated by TCRdb to the late 2010s). For the wider study: According to an earlier analysis of 550 to 700 of the donors, some 170 million T cells yielded roughly 100 million unique TCR beta sequences and around 280 Gb of sequence data. Donor age, sex, ethnicity and CMV serostatus were compiled alongside the repertoire data. Of the roughly 410 genotyped donors, 81% were placed in the genetic ancestry cluster associated with self-reported Caucasian donors. The study profiled the T cell repertoires of about 720 subjects by immunosequencing and related them to cytomegalovirus serostatus. Rather than drawing on any new phenotypic data, the later analysis identified candidate immune exposures from TCR beta sequences and the way those sequences occurred across donors. Every discovery cohort repertoire had been produced on one sequencing platform. High-throughput TCR immunosequencing, statistical association of individual TCRs with disease status, and machine learning were combined to predict cytomegalovirus infection status. An earlier analysis of 500 to 650 of the donors applied high-throughput TCR beta sequencing to assess whether each TCR beta V gene segment acted as functional or pseudogenic. A later genetic analysis used genome-wide SNP genotypes for about three fifths of the 666 donors, treating that subset as a discovery cohort. The number of donors typed differed by locus, with roughly 620-630 for A, B, C, DRB1 and DQB1, 522 for DQA1, 600 to 610 for DPA1, and around 450 for DPB1. The study was designed to test whether signatures of past pathogen exposure could be identified by cataloging public T cell receptors. Among about 360 genotyped donors of the cohort, an average of approximately 230,000 unique TCR beta nucleotide sequences were sequenced per donor, roughly 20% of them non-productive. Because of strong linkage in the cohort, five DR-DQ haplotypes were treated as single units for association and clustering. Approximately 300 gigabases of sequencing data and tens of millions of unique TCR sequences were included in an early release covering 500 to 750 HLA-typed donors. Along with the approximately 670-subject first cohort, a separate validation cohort of over 90 different subjects was used. In a later analysis, previously published TCR beta repertoires from 550 to 750 donors were re-analyzed and high-resolution HLA genotyping was added so that TCR occurrence patterns could be studied. HLA typing included class I and class II loci at four-digit resolution.

The library was produced with the immunoSEQ multiplex PCR assay. For the multiplex PCR, a mixture combining 60 forward primers for TCR Vbeta segments and 13 reverse primers for TCR Jbeta segments was used. The CDR3 region of rearranged TCR beta genes was amplified from genomic DNA with a multiplex PCR assay. Amplified TCR beta libraries were sequenced as 87-base-pair reads on the Illumina HiSeq System. Regarding the original processing steps: In a later analysis, 70 million to 95 million unique TCR beta chains were counted across the roughly 670 repertoires, and roughly 9.9 million of these chains were shared by at least two donors. A nearest-neighbor algorithm error-corrected the raw reads and collapsed the reads into unique sequences, merging closely related sequences to remove PCR and sequencing errors. V, D and J gene segments were assigned by aligning CDR3 sequences to IMGT reference sequences. For a sequence to be retained, at least a six-nucleotide match to both a V gene segment and a J gene segment was required. A rearrangement was called productive if the CDR3 had no stop codons and remained in frame with V and J, and every other rearrangement was called non-productive. CDR3 was defined by IMGT convention, running from the second conserved V-encoded cysteine to the conserved J-encoded phenylalanine. Sequences without an unambiguous match to a single V gene segment were excluded from the earlier analysis of 500 to 700 of the donors. In an earlier analysis of 587 of the donors, V segments were called functional above 56.7% productive rearrangements and were called segregating when the between-donor standard deviation exceeded 5%. To diagnose cytomegalovirus status from the catalog of TCR beta chain sequences, a statistical classification framework was built. In a later analysis, TCR nucleotide sequences were compared against IMGT/GENE-DB human TR gene sequences so that V and J genes could be assigned. A later analysis assigned CDR3 sequences and most-parsimonious VDJ recombination scenarios with the TCRdist pipeline. In a later analysis, each TCR beta chain was defined by its CDR3 amino acid sequence together with its V-gene family, and reads lacking a unique V-gene family were excluded. In a later analysis, around 600 highly shared, low-generation-probability nucleotide sequences were removed to address suspected cross-contamination and a sequencing artifact. In a later analysis, a clonal expansion index was calculated for each public chain from normalized within-repertoire ranks of inferred template counts. A later analysis computed generation probabilities with a VDJ recombination model fitted to out-of-frame rearrangements, and checked the results against IGoR. A later analysis scored TCR-TCR, TCR-HLA and TCR-CMV co-occurrence with hypergeometric tests, applying a repertoire-size bias correction to TCR pairs. In a later analysis, false discovery rates were estimated by permuting HLA or CMV assignments 20 times. In a later analysis, co-occurring TCRs were grouped using DBSCAN, and TCRdist sequence similarity was added for clustering within HLA-allele-positive subsets. For co-occurrence clustering, repertoires with fewer than 30,000 or more than 120,000 public chains were excluded, along with a handful of repertoires with anomalous nucleotide sharing. TCRdb re-hosts the immuneACCESS table, in-frame sequences only. Its copies lack some clones; in the studies checked, an unresolved V gene accounts for under half of them, and the cause for the rest is not known. D and trimming were read from the DNA, whereas the V and J calls and clone size are those reported in that table. The sample table holds around 94,000 clones, of which more than 70% were seen once. 4.4% of the sample lies in the top ten.

Paper-wide results and their limitations: V-gene and J-gene trimming of TCR beta chains was associated with a missense DCLRE1C variant in a later genetic analysis, and the association was replicated in an independent cohort. According to a later genetic analysis, donors in an Asian-associated ancestry cluster had fewer N-insertions in productive TCRs than the roughly 700-donor mean. In a later analysis, HLA-associated TCR beta chains were found to be more clonally expanded and to have lower generation probabilities than equally common non-associated chains. Correlated functional status among segregating V segments might reflect linkage disequilibrium, but an unknown experimental factor could not be ruled out. Roughly uniform sequencing depth across donors was assumed in presence/absence analyses, although this assumption may not hold. It was suggested by the authors that the approach could potentially be generalized to other disease states and immunological phenotypes. Broadly in line with IMGT annotations, most TCR beta V segments showed up in productive rearrangements about 87% or about 30% of the time in an earlier analysis of 587 of the donors. The 87-base-pair reads could not distinguish some IMGT-functional V segments, including TRBV6-2 and TRBV6-3, so those segments were excluded. Three of the identified cytomegalovirus-associated TCR beta chains were confirmed in vitro to be specific for cytomegalovirus antigens. Several of the top co-occurrence clusters appeared to be linked to parvovirus B19, influenza, CMV and Epstein-Barr virus, according to a later analysis. Only TCR beta chains were sequenced in this cohort, and the absence of alpha or paired-chain data limited detectable features. Across donors, most TCR sequences were observed very rarely, whereas some public TCRs were present in many individuals. In a later analysis, the rate of TCR association differed among HLA loci, with DRB1 alleles having the most associated TCRs and HLA-C alleles having the fewest. The sequencing pipeline was judged likely to have produced a cluster of highly shared sequence variants as a technical artifact. In a later analysis, most CMV-associated TCR beta chains were found to appear HLA-restricted, with HLA associations seemingly driven largely by CMV exposure. Because some donors lacked HLA typing at each locus, the association tests relied only on the typed subset. The study listed approximately 150 TCR beta chains as associated with cytomegalovirus. Because counts were too low, roughly 16 rarely observed V segments, including chromosome 9 orphons, were left out of the earlier analysis of 587 of the donors. Assigning TCR associations to individual alleles was difficult when HLA alleles, especially DR and DQ, strongly co-occurred. A further reported finding was that TCR beta sequences accurately predicted the HLA-A and HLA-B alleles for most subjects in the first cohort. The classifier was reported to diagnose cytomegalovirus status with high specificity and sensitivity in both the original cohort and the validation cohort. CMV serostatus was the only immune exposure information available for the cohort. A later analysis associated approximately 17,000 TCR beta sequences with specific HLA alleles at a false discovery rate of 0.05.

In regard to this clone: It lacks a known antigen. No much larger clonotype is one base removed from it; base qualities were not supplied.

The cohort comprised some 680 healthy bone marrow donors. Cohort members were all nominally healthy when sampled, although unrecorded immune exposures were likely present. The donor was CMV seropositive and was included in the group of about 290 seropositive cohort members. A peripheral blood sample was collected from each donor, and TCR beta sequencing was performed on peripheral blood mononuclear cells. The Qiagen DNeasy Blood Extraction Kit was used to extract genomic DNA from the blood cell samples. The V and J ends are trimmed by 7 bases and 3 bases, leaving 15 bases between them. From the cysteine up to the phenylalanine, the CDR3 has a length of 13 residues. Just the 39-base CDR3 DNA is kept, in frame starting at base 1. The germline V gene provides CDR1 SQVTM and CDR2 ANQGSEA.

The sequence links TRBV29-1 to TRBJ2-5; a weak D assignment points to TRBD1 (6 bases agree). The receptor comes from a male donor in good health and CMV-seropositive. The sample comprised PBMCs. The DNA sequence is given as TGCAGCGCCATAGGACAGCAGAAAGAGACCCAGTACTTC. Its coded protein is CSAIGQQKETQYF. The full variable domain, with segments outside the CDR3 supplied by the reference TRBV29-1 and TRBJ2-5 proteins, appears as SAVISQKPSRDICQRGTSLTIQCQVDSQVTMMFWYRQQPGQSLTLIATANQGSEATYESGFVIDKFPISRPNLTFSTLTVSNMSPEDSSIYLCSAIGQQKETQYFGPGTRLLVL.